Listed below are T cell receptor beta chains from one sample, sequenced in a study of OX40 agonist ivuxolimab in advanced cancers. Only in-frame clones appear in the TCRdb table, and some are missing; sequencing was by immunoSEQ multiplex PCR. Among more than 45,000 clones listed, 70% to 90% were seen once. The sequencing here drew on CD4+ or CD8+ T cells sorted from blood, taken in a trial of the OX40 agonist ivuxolimab. These receptors originate from an adult with an advanced solid tumor such as melanoma, head and neck, liver or kidney cancer. CDR3s include the opening cysteine and the closing phenylalanine or tryptophan. A D gene is named only where the DNA matches it firmly. A clone size is listed for some rows: how often the clone was seen (once, few, many), or a class if it is expanded.

j_call clone_size d_call v_call cdr3_nt cdr3_aa
TRBJ1-3 few . TRBV18 TGTGCCAGCTCACCTCCCGCCCCCCGAAACACCATATATTTT CASSPPAPRNTIYF
TRBJ2-2 . . TRBV5-4 TGTGCCAGCACTTTGGGGTCGAACACCGGGGAGCTGTTTTTT CASTLGSNTGELFF
TRBJ1-2 . TRBD1 TRBV7-9 TGTGCCAGCAGCTTTCAAAGCCCGACAGGGGCTAGCTATGGCTACACCTTC CASSFQSPTGASYGYTF
TRBJ1-2 . . TRBV27 TGTGCCAGCAGCTACCCCGGCAGTCTCGGATCATTAACCTTC CASSYPGSLGSLTF
TRBJ2-1 . . TRBV14 TGTGCCAGCAGCCAAGATTTGGGGCAGATGATCTCCAATGAGCAGTTCTTC CASSQDLGQMISNEQFF
TRBJ1-1 . . TRBV13 TGTGCCAGCAGCGTACGAGGGGGACACACTGAAGCTTTCTTT CASSVRGGHTEAFF
TRBJ1-1 . . TRBV14 TGTGCCAGCAGCCAGCCCCGGTCCACTGAAGCTTTCTTT CASSQPRSTEAFF
TRBJ2-3 few TRBD2 TRBV27 TGTGCCAGCAGTGCCGGGACTATCTTCACAGATACGCAGTATTTT CASSAGTIFTDTQYF
TRBJ2-5 once . TRBV18 TGTGCCAGCTCACCACGCGCGGGGCGCGGGGAGACCCAGTACTTC CASSPRAGRGETQYF
TRBJ2-7 . . TRBV7-6 TGTGCCAGCAGCTCCCACCCGAGGGGCGAGCAGTACTTC CASSSHPRGEQYF
TRBJ2-3 . . TRBV6-6 TGTGCCAGCAGTACGGTAGATACGCAGTATTTT CASSTVDTQYF
TRBJ1-3 . . TRBV2 TGTGCCAGCAACCCTGGGGGGGTAGGAAACACCATATATTTT CASNPGGVGNTIYF
TRBJ1-2 . . TRBV6-1 TGTGCCAGCAGTGAAGGCAGCTCGACGTCGGCCTATGGCTACACCTTC CASSEGSSTSAYGYTF
TRBJ2-1 . TRBD2 TRBV7-9 TGTGCCAGCAGCTTAGAGAGCGGGAGGGCCCCTGAGCAGTTCTTC CASSLESGRAPEQFF
TRBJ1-4 few . TRBV10-3 TGTGCCACCGGTCGTAATGAAAAACTGTTTTTT CATGRNEKLFF
TRBJ2-5 . . TRBV15 TGTGCCACCAGCAGGGACCAGGGGAAAGAGACCCAGTACTTC CATSRDQGKETQYF
TRBJ2-7 . . TRBV5-1 TGCGCCAGCAGCTTGGTAGCTAGGGGTACGTACGAGCAGTACTTC CASSLVARGTYEQYF
TRBJ1-1 . . TRBV5-4 TGTGCCAGCAGCATACTGACAGGAACGAACACTGAAGCTTTCTTT CASSILTGTNTEAFF
TRBJ2-1 . TRBD1 TRBV13 TGTGCCAGCAGCTTGACAGGGGGACCCTACAATGAGCAGTTCTTC CASSLTGGPYNEQFF
TRBJ2-2 . . TRBV19 TGTGCCAGTAGTAAACGGGAAGTCCTCTGGGAGCTGTTTTTT CASSKREVLWELFF
TRBJ2-2 . . TRBV19 TGTGCCAGTAGTATGCTCGGGGAGAGCTACGGGGAGCTGTTTTTT CASSMLGESYGELFF
TRBJ1-1 . TRBD1 TRBV9 TGTGCCAGCAGCGTGTCGACAGGGGAAACTGAAGCTTTCTTT CASSVSTGETEAFF
TRBJ2-5 . . TRBV19 TGTGCCAGTAGGCAGGGGCGAGAGACCCAGTACTTC CASRQGRETQYF
TRBJ1-4 once . TRBV28 TGTGCCAGCAGACAGGGCGGGCCTAATGAAAAACTGTTTTTT CASRQGGPNEKLFF
TRBJ2-4 few . TRBV2 TGTGCCAGCAGCACAGGGACCATCAAAAACATTCAGTACTTC CASSTGTIKNIQYF
TRBJ1-5 . . TRBV5-1 TGCGCCAGCAGCTTGCTTGGGGGCGGCAATCAGCCCCAGCATTTT CASSLLGGGNQPQHF
TRBJ2-5 . . TRBV28 TGTGCCAGCAGTCGACTCGGGGGAGAGCAGTACTTC CASSRLGGEQYF
TRBJ2-1 . TRBD2 TRBV6-7 TGTGCCAGCAGTTACTTTACGGGGACTAGCGGGAGGGAGGAGTACAATGAGCAGTTCTTC CASSYFTGTSGREEYNEQFF
TRBJ2-1 . TRBD1 TRBV5-4 TGTGCCAGCAGCAAATCGGGACAGTATTACAATGAGCAGTTCTTC CASSKSGQYYNEQFF
TRBJ1-5 . . TRBV5-3 TGTGCCAGAAGTCCTTTCGGCGTCCGGGCCCTACGGCCCCAGCATTTT CARSPFGVRALRPQHF
TRBJ1-4 . . TRBV7-2 TGTGCCAGCAGCATGAGGAGAAATGAAAAACTGTTTTTT CASSMRRNEKLFF
TRBJ1-1 . . TRBV19 TGTGCCAGTAGTACCGCCCGGAGGCTGAACACTGAAGCTTTCTTT CASSTARRLNTEAFF
TRBJ2-3 . TRBD1 TRBV6-6 TGTGCCAGCAGTGTGGACAGGACTTACACAGATACGCAGTATTTT CASSVDRTYTDTQYF
TRBJ2-5 . . TRBV29-1 TGCAGCGTTGTTAGCTCTGGAGAGACCCAGTACTTC CSVVSSGETQYF
TRBJ2-1 . TRBD1 TRBV28 TGTGCCAGCAGTTGGGGGACAGGGGGCTACAATGAGCAGTTCTTC CASSWGTGGYNEQFF
TRBJ1-3 . . TRBV23-1 TGCGCCAGCCCGGGGGGGGAGGAGAGCTCTGGAAACACCATATATTTT CASPGGEESSGNTIYF
TRBJ1-3 . . TRBV29-1 TGCAGCGTTGGACAGAAGACTGGAAACACCATATATTTT CSVGQKTGNTIYF
TRBJ1-3 . . TRBV19 TGTGCCAGTAGTGTTACAGGCTCTGGAAACACCATATATTTT CASSVTGSGNTIYF